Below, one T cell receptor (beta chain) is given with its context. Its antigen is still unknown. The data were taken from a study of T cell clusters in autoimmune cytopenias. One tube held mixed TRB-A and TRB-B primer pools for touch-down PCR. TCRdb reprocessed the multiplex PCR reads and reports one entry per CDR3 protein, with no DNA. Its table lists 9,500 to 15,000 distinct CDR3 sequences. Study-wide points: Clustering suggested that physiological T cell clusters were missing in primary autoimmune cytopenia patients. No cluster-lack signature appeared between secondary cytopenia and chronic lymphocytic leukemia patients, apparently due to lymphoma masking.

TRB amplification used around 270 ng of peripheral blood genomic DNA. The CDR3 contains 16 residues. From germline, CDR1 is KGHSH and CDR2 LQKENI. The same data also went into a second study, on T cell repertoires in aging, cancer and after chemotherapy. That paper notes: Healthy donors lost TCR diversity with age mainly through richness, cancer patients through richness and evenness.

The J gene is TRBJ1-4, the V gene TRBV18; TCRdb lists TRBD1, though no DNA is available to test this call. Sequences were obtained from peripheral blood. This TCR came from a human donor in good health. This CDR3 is CASTPARTGINEKLFF.